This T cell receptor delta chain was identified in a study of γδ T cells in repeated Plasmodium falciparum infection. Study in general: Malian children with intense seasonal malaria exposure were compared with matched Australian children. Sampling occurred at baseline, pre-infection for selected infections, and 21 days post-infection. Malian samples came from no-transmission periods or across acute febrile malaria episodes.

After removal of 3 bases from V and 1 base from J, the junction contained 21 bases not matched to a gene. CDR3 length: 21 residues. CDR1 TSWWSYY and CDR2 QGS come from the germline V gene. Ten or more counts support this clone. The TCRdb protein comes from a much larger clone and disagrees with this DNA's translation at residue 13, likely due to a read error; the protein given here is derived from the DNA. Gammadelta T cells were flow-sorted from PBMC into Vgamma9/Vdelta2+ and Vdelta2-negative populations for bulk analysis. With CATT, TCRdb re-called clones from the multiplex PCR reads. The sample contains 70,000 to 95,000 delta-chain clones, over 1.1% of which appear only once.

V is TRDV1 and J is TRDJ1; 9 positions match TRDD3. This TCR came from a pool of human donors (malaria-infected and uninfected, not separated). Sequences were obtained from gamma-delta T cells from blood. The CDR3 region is CALGDPPRGLGDAMRTDKLIF. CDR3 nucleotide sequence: TGTGCTCTTGGGGACCCCCCTAGAGGGCTGGGGGATGCGATGCGCACCGATAAACTCATCTTT.